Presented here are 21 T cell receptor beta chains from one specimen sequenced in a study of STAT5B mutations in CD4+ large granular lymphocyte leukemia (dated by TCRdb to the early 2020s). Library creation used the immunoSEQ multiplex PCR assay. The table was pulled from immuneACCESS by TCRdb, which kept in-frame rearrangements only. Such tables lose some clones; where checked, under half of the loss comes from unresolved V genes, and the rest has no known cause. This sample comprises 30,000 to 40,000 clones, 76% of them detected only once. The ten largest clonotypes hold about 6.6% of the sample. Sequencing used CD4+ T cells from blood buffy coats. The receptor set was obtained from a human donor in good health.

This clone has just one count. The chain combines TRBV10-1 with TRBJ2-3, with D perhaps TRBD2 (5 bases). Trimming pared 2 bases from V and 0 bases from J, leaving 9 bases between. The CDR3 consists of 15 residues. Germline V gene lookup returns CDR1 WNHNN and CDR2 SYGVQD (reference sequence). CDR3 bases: TGCGCCAGCAGTGAGGCAGCGGCAAGCACAGATACGCAGTATTTT. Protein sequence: CASSEAAASTDTQYF.

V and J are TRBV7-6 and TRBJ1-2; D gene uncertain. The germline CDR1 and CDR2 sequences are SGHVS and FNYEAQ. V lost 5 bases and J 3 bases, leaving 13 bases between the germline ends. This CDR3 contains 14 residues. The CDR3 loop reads CASSPAGQHYGYTF. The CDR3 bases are TGTGCCAGCAGCCCCGCCGGCCAGCACTATGGCTACACCTTC.

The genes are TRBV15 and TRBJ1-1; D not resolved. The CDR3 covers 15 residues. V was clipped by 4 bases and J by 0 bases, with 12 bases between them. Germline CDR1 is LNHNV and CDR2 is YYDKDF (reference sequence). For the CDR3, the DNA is TGTGCCACCAGCACACGAACTTCCATGAACACTGAAGCTTTCTTT. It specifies CATSTRTSMNTEAFF.

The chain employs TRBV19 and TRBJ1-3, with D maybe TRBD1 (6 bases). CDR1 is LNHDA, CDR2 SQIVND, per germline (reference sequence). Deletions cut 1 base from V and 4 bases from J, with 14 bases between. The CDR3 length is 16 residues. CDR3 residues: CASSIGGGAGGNTIYF. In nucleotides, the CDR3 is TGTGCCAGTAGTATAGGAGGGGGGGCTGGAGGAAACACCATATATTTT.

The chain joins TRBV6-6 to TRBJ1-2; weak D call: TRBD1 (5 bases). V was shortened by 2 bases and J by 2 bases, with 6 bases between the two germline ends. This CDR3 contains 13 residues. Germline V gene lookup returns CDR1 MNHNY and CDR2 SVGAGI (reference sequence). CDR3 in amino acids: CASSYGGNYGYTF. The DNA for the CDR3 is TGTGCCAGCAGTTACGGGGGGAACTATGGCTACACCTTC.

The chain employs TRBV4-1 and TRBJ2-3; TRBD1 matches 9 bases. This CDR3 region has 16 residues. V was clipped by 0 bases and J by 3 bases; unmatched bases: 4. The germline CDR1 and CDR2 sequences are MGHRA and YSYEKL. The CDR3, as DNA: TGCGCCAGCAGCCAAGACTTGACAGGGGGGACAGATACGCAGTATTTT. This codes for CASSQDLTGGTDTQYF.

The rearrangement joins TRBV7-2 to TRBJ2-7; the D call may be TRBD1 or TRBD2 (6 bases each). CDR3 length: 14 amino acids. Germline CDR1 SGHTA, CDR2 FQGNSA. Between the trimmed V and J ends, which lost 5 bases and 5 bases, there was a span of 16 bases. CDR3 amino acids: CASSLRWGANEQYF. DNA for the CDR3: TGTGCCAGCAGCCTCCGTTGGGGGGCCAACGAGCAGTACTTC.

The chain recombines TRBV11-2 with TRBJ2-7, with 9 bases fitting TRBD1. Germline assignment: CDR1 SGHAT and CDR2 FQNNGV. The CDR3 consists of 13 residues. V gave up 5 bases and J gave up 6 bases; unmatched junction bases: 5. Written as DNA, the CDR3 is TGTGCCAGCAGCCCGGACAGGGGAGGCGAGCAGTACTTC. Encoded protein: CASSPDRGGEQYF.

The CDR3 DNA reads as TGTGCCAGCAGCTTAGACTTGGGACAGTCGGCTTTCTTT. Translated, it gives CASSLDLGQSAFF. The chain has TRBV11-2 and TRBJ1-1, with 7 bases fitting TRBD1. Germline V CDR1 and CDR2: SGHAT, FQNNGV. CDR3 length: 13 amino acids. V dropped 0 bases and J dropped 11; count of bases not matched to a gene: 6.

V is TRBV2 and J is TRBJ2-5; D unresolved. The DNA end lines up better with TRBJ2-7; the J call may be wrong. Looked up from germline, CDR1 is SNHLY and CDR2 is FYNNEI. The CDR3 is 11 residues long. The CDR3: CASSGYYEQYF. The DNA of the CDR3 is TGTGCCAGCAGTGGGTACTACGAGCAGTACTTC.

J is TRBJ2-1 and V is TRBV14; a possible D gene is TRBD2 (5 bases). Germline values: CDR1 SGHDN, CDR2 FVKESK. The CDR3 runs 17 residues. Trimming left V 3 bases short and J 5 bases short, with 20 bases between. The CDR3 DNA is TGTGCCAGCAGCCACCCACGTTTAGCGCCTATGAACAATGAGCAGTTCTTC. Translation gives CASSHPRLAPMNNEQFF. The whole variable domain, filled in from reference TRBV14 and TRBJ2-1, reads EAGVTQFPSHSVIEKGQTVTLRCDPISGHDNLYWYRRVMGKEIKFLLHFVKESKQDESGMPNNRFLAERTGGTYSTLKVQPAELEDSGVYFCASSHPRLAPMNNEQFFGPGTRLTVL.

The CDR3 spells CASSLAGTEYNEQFF. In DNA form, the CDR3 reads TGTGCCAGCAGCTTGGCTGGGACAGAGTACAATGAGCAGTTCTTC. V gene TRBV5-6 combines with J gene TRBJ2-1; 7 bases align to TRBD1. Losses at the gene ends were 0 bases for V and 4 bases for J; bases not matched to a gene: 4. The CDR3 is made up of 15 amino acids. Germline CDR1 SGHDT, CDR2 YYEEEE.

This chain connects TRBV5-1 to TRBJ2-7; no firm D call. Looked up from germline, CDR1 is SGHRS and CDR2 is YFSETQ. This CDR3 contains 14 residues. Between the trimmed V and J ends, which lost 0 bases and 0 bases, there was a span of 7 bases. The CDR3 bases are TGCGCCAGCAGCTTGGACATGCCCTCCTACGAGCAGTACTTC. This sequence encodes CASSLDMPSYEQYF. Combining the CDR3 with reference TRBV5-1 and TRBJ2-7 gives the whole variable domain KAGVTQTPRYLIKTRGQQVTLSCSPISGHRSVSWYQQTPGQGLQFLFEYFSETQRNKGNFPGRFSGRQFSNSRSEMNVSTLELGDSALYLCASSLDMPSYEQYFGPGTRLTVT.

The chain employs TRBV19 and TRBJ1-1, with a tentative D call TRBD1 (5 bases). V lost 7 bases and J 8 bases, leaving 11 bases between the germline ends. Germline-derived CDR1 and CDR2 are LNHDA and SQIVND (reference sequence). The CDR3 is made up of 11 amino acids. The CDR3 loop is CASTLWGEAFF. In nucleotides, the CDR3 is TGTGCCAGTACACTCTGGGGGGAAGCTTTCTTT.

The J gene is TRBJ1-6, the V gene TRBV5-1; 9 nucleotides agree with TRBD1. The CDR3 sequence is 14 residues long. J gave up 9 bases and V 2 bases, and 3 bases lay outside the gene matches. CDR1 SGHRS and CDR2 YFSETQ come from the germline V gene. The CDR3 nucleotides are TGCGCCAGCAGCTTCGGACAGGGGACTTCACCCCTCCACTTT. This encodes CASSFGQGTSPLHF. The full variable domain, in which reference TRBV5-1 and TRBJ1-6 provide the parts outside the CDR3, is KAGVTQTPRYLIKTRGQQVTLSCSPISGHRSVSWYQQTPGQGLQFLFEYFSETQRNKGNFPGRFSGRQFSNSRSEMNVSTLELGDSALYLCASSFGQGTSPLHFGNGTRLTVT.

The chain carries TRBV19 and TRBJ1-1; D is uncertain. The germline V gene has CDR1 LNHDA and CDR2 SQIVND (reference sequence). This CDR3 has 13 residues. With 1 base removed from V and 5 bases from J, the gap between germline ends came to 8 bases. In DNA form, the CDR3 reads TGTGCCAGTAGTATAGGGACCGGGACTGAAGCTTTCTTT. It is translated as CASSIGTGTEAFF. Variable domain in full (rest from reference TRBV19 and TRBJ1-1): DGGITQSPKYLFRKEGQNVTLSCEQNLNHDAMYWYRQDPGQGLRLIYYSQIVNDFQKGDIAEGYSVSREKKESFPLTVTSAQKNPTAFYLCASSIGTGTEAFFGQGTRLTVV.

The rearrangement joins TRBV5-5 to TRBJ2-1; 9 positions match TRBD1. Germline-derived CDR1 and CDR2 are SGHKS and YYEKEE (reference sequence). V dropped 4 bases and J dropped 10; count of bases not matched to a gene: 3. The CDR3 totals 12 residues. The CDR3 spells CASSTGGREQFF. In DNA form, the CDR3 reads TGTGCCAGCAGCACAGGGGGCAGGGAGCAGTTCTTC.

CDR3 nucleotides: TGTGCCACCAGCAGAGACTCGGGGCGTGCAACAGATACGCAGTATTTT. Amino acids: CATSRDSGRATDTQYF. The V call is TRBV15, the J call TRBJ2-3; TRBD1 or TRBD2 may be the D gene (5 bases each). This CDR3 is 16 amino acids long. Germline V gene sequence: CDR1 LNHNV, CDR2 YYDKDF (reference sequence). The ends were cut back, 0 bases at V and 3 bases at J, with 13 bases in the middle. Using reference TRBV15 and TRBJ2-3 for the parts outside the CDR3, the full variable domain is DAMVIQNPRYQVTQFGKPVTLSCSQTLNHNVMYWYQQKSSQAPKLLFHYYDKDFNNEADTPDNFQSRRPNTSFCFLDIRSPGLGDTAMYLCATSRDSGRATDTQYFGPGTRLTVL.

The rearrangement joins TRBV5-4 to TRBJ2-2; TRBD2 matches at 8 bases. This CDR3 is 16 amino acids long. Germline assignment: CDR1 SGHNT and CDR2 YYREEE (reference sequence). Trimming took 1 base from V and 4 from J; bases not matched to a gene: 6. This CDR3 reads CASSLLGGGTTGELFF. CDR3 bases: TGTGCCAGCAGCTTGCTTGGCGGGGGGACCACCGGGGAGCTGTTTTTT.

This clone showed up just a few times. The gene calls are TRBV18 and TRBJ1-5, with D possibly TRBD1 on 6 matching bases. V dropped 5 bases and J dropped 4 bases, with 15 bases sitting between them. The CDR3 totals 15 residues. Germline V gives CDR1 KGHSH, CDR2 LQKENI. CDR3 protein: CASSISGAINQPQHF. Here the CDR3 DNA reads TGTGCCAGCTCAATTTCAGGGGCCATTAATCAGCCCCAGCATTTT.

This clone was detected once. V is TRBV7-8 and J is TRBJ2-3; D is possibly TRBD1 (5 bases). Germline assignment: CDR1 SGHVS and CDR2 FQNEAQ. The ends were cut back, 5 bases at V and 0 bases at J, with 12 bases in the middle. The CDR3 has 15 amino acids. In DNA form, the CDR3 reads TGTGCCAGCAGCGCCGACAGAGATAGCACAGATACGCAGTATTTT. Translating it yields CASSADRDSTDTQYF.